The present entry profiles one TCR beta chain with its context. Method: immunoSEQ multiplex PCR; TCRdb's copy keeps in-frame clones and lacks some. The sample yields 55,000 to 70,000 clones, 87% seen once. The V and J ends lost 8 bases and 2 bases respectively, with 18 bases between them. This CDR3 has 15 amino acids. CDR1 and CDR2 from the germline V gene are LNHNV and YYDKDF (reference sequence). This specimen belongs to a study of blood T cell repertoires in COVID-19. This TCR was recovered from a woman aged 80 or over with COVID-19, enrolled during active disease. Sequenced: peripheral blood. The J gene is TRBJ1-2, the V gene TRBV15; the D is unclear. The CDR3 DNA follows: TGTGCCACCTCCCGAGCGGGGATCGCAAACTATGGCTACACCTTC. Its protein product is CATSRAGIANYGYTF.